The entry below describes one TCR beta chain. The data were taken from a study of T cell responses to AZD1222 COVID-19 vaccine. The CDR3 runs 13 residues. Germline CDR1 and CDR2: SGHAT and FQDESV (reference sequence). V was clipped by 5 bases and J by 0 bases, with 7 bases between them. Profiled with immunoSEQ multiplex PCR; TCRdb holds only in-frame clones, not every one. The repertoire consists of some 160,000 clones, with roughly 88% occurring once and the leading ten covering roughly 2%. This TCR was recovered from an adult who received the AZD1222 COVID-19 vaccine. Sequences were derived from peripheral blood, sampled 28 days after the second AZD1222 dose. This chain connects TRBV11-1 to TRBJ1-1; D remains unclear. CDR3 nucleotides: TGTGCCAGCAGCCCTTCGGTGAACACTGAAGCTTTCTTT. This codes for CASSPSVNTEAFF.